This entry is about one T cell receptor (beta chain). The target antigen is unknown. TCRdb's copy holds only in-frame clones and misses some; the assay was immunoSEQ multiplex PCR. This repertoire shows about 79,000 clones, around 83% found once; its top ten account for approximately 3.6%. This entry belongs to a study of neoadjuvant anti-PD-1 for oral cavity cancer. Overall study findings and caveats: PBMC Gini-index clonality exceeded responders' in non-responders post-nivolumab.

This CDR3 comprises 15 residues. V lost 4 bases and J 0 bases, leaving 13 bases between the germline ends. The V gene's germline CDR1 is SGHRS and CDR2 YFSETQ. Specimen: PBMCs, collected before nivolumab (anti-PD-1) treatment. This TCR derives from a person aged 35-79 years with oral cavity squamous cell carcinoma. The V call is TRBV5-1, the J call TRBJ1-1; possibly TRBD1 for D (6 bases). This CDR3 is CASSALQGMNTEAFF. As DNA, the CDR3 is TGCGCCAGCAGCGCCCTACAGGGAATGAACACTGAAGCTTTCTTT.